These 7 T cell receptor beta chains were all obtained from the same sample, sequenced in a study of T-cell reconstitution after alpha-beta-depleted transplantation in children. For TCRbeta, the library was prepared with unique molecular identifiers. In TCRdb, the PCR reads were re-called with MiXCR into one record per CDR3 protein. The data show under 250,000 distinct CDR3 sequences, roughly 25% seen once. Sample: PBMCs, mostly from graft donor cells, taken 360 days after TCRalphabeta/CD19-depleted stem cell transplant. The source of these receptors is a female patient aged 2-15 years who had a stem cell transplant for congenital amegakaryocytic thrombocytopenia, so the T cells may come from the graft donor.

This clonotype was counted many times. The genes are TRBV29-1 and TRBJ2-1, with a possible D match to TRBD1 (6 bases). The CDR3 has 16 residues. Germline CDR1 reads SQVTM; CDR2 reads ANQGSEA. The germline V and J ends were trimmed by 0 bases and 3 bases, with 15 bases remaining between them. The CDR3: CSVEEFGQGRYNEQFF. DNA for the CDR3: TGCAGCGTTGAAGAGTTCGGTCAGGGGCGCTACAATGAGCAGTTCTTC.

This clonotype was recorded a few times. This sequence joins TRBV12-3 or TRBV12-4 and TRBJ2-1, with unresolved D. The CDR3 is 15 residues long. Between the trimmed V and J ends, which lost 7 bases and 4 bases, there was a span of 17 bases. CDR3 amino acids: CASTIDSAAYNEQFF. CDR3 in DNA: TGTGCCAGCACTATAGACTCGGCGGCTTACAATGAGCAGTTCTTC.

The sample holds one count of this clonotype. V gene TRBV28 combines with J gene TRBJ1-5, with D hard to call. Germline V gene data show CDR1 as MDHEN and CDR2 as SYDVKM. The CDR3 has 13 residues. V was cut by 4 bases and J by 4 bases, with 8 bases left in between. CDR3 sequence: CASSSMVNQPQHF. The CDR3 region has the DNA TGTGCCAGCAGTTCCATGGTAAATCAGCCCCAGCATTTT.

This clonotype was counted many times. The gene calls are TRBV7-9 and TRBJ1-6; TRBD1 agrees at 8 bases. The germline gives CDR1 SEHNR, CDR2 FQNEAQ (reference sequence). The trim removed 4 bases at V and 7 bases at J, leaving 3 bases unmatched. This CDR3 has 14 amino acids. CDR3 nucleotides: TGTGCCAGCAGCTGGGGACAGGACAATTCACCCCTCCACTTT. It encodes CASSWGQDNSPLHF.

This chain links TRBV7-7 with TRBJ2-1, with TRBD2 identical over 13 bases. Germline V gene lookup returns CDR1 SSHAT and CDR2 FNYEAQ (reference sequence). The CDR3 totals 15 residues. Trimming cost V 3 bases and J 8 bases; bases outside gene matches: 4. The CDR3 reads CASSLGLAGFDEQFF. CDR3 DNA sequence: TGTGCCAGCAGCTTGGGACTAGCGGGATTTGATGAGCAGTTCTTC.

This sequence joins TRBV18 and TRBJ1-2; no clear D. Per germline, CDR1 KGHSH and CDR2 LQKENI. CDR3 length: 17 amino acids. Trimming stripped 0 bases from V and 0 bases from J, with 14 bases between. The CDR3 nucleotides are TGTGCCAGCTCACCACCGGACGGGCCAGCTTCTAACTATGGCTACACCTTC. This sequence encodes CASSPPDGPASNYGYTF.

This chain joins TRBV20-1 and TRBJ2-1; D uncertain. This CDR3 has 12 residues. V was trimmed by 3 bases and J by 3 bases, leaving 6 bases between them. The V gene's germline CDR1 is DFQATT and CDR2 SNEGSKA (reference sequence). This CDR3 reads CSASGNYNEQFF. The CDR3 nucleotides are TGCAGTGCTAGTGGAAACTACAATGAGCAGTTCTTC.